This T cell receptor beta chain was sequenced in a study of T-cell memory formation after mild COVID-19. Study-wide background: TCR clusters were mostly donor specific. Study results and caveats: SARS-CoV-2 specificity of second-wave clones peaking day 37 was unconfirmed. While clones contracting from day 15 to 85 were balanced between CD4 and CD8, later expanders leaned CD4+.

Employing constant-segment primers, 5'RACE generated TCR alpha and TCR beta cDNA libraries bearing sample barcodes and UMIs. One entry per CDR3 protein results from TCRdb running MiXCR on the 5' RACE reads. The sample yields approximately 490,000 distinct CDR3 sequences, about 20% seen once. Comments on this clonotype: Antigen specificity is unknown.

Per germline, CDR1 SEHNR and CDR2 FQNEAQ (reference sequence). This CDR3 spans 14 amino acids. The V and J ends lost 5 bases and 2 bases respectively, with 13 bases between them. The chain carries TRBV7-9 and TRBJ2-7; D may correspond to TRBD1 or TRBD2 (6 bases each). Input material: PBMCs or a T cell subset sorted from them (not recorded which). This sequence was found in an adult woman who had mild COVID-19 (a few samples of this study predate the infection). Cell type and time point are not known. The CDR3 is CASSLSEGAYEQYF. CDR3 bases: TGTGCCAGCAGCCTCTCGGAGGGGGCCTACGAGCAGTACTTC. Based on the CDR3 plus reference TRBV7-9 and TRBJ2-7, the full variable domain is DTGVSQNPRHKITKRGQNVTFRCDPISEHNRLYWYRQTLGQGPEFLTYFQNEAQLEKSRLLSDRFSAERPKGSFSTLEIQRTEQGDSAMYLCASSLSEGAYEQYFGPGTRLTVT.